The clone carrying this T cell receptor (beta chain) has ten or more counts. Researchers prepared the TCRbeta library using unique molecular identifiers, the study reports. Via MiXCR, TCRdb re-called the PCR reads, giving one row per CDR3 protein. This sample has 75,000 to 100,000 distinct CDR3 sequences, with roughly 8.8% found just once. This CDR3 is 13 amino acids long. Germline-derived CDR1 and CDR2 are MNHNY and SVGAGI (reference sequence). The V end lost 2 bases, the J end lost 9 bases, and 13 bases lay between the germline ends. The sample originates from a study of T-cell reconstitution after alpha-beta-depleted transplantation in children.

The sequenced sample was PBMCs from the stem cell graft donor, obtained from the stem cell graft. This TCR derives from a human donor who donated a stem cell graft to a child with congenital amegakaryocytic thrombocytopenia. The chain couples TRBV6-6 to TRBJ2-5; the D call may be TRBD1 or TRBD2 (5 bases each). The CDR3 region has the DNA TGTGCCAGCAGTTACCCATCCCGGGGCTCCCAGTACTTC. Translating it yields CASSYPSRGSQYF.